This TCR beta chain came from a study of T cell responses to AZD1222 COVID-19 vaccine. In the study overall: Combined were second doses at about 4 or about 12 weeks.

As to this clone: The antigen is unknown.

General study findings and limits: Repertoires were obtained solely post-peak T cell response. The study identified only a handful of AZD1222 recipients as seropositive at baseline. Donors were chiefly white British, with a greater number of females, and clonal diversity was perhaps underestimated.

Clones were sequenced by immunoSEQ multiplex PCR, and TCRdb holds only the in-frame ones, with some missing. The sample contains approximately 150,000 clones, under 95% of which appear only once. The sample consisted of peripheral blood, taken on day 0 of AZD1222 vaccination. The origin of this receptor is an adult in good health.

The CDR3: CASSESEQRNEQFF. CDR3 DNA: TGCGCCAGCAGTGAGTCGGAGCAGCGGAATGAGCAGTTCTTC. J is TRBJ2-1 and V is TRBV10-1; TRBD2 might be the D (5 bases). The V end was cut by 0 bases, the J end by 7 bases, with 10 bases between. Germline V lookup: CDR1 WNHNN, CDR2 SYGVQD (reference sequence). This CDR3 is built from 14 residues.